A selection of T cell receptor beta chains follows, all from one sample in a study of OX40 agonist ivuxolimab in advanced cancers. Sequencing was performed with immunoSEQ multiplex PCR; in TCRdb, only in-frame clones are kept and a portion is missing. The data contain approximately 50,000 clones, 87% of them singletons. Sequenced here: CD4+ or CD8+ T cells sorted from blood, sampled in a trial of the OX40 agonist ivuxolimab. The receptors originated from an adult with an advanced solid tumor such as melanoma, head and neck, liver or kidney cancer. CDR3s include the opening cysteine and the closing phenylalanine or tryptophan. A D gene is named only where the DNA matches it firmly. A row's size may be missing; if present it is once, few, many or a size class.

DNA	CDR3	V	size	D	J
TGCGCCAGCAGCTTTTCTTCAGGGAACACTGAAGCTTTCTTT	CASSFSSGNTEAFF	TRBV5-1	-	-	TRBJ1-1
TGCGCCAGCAGCCAAGAACAGGGGCGCAGCCGTGAAAAACTGTTTTTT	CASSQEQGRSREKLFF	TRBV4-1	-	TRBD1	TRBJ1-4
TGTGCCAGCGGGAGCGGAGATACGCAGTATTTT	CASGSGDTQYF	TRBV25-1	-	-	TRBJ2-3
TGTGCCAGCACCACGGGGGACGAGCAGTACTTC	CASTTGDEQYF	TRBV6-5	-	-	TRBJ2-7
TGTGCCAGCAGCTTAGGCCATAATCAGCCCCAGCATTTT	CASSLGHNQPQHF	TRBV7-6	-	-	TRBJ1-5
TGTGCCAGCAGTCTTGAGACAAGCCATAGCAATCAGCCCCAGCATTTT	CASSLETSHSNQPQHF	TRBV28	once	-	TRBJ1-5
TGTGCCAGCAGTGTTTGGGACAGCTATGGCTACACCTTC	CASSVWDSYGYTF	TRBV2	-	TRBD1	TRBJ1-2
TGTGCCACCAGCAGTCCGGGGCCGGGCGACGAGCAGTACTTC	CATSSPGPGDEQYF	TRBV15	-	-	TRBJ2-7
TGTGCCATCGGGGTTGGGCTAGCGGGGGCTATGGAGCAGTTCTTC	CAIGVGLAGAMEQFF	TRBV10-3	-	TRBD2	TRBJ2-1
TGTGCCAGTAATAGAAGGGTTGGGACAGACCTCCAGGATGAGCAGTTCTTC	CASNRRVGTDLQDEQFF	TRBV19	-	TRBD1	TRBJ2-1
TGTGCCAGCAGCTCGGGACTAGGTGGCACAGATACGCAGTATTTT	CASSSGLGGTDTQYF	TRBV11-3	-	TRBD2	TRBJ2-3
TGTGCCAGCAGTGAAGAGTGGGGAACAGATACGCAGTATTTT	CASSEEWGTDTQYF	TRBV25-1	few	-	TRBJ2-3
TGTGCCAGCAGTGCCCAAAACAATGGTGAGCAGTTCTTC	CASSAQNNGEQFF	TRBV6-4	-	-	TRBJ2-1
TGTGCCAGCAGCACCCGTGGGAGGACAGATACGCAGTATTTT	CASSTRGRTDTQYF	TRBV7-3	-	-	TRBJ2-3
TGCGCCAGCAGCCGCGACCCGGGACTACCACAGCAGTATTTT	CASSRDPGLPQQYF	TRBV5-1	-	TRBD2	TRBJ2-3
TGTGCCAGTAACACCCCCTGGACGGTCTCCTACGAGCAGTACTTC	CASNTPWTVSYEQYF	TRBV6-1	-	-	TRBJ2-7
TGTGCCAGCATGCGACTAGCGGGAAGTACAGATACGCAGTATTTT	CASMRLAGSTDTQYF	TRBV6-1	-	TRBD2	TRBJ2-3
TGCGCCAGCAGCGGGAGGACAGGGAGTTCCTACGAGCAGTACTTC	CASSGRTGSSYEQYF	TRBV5-1	once	TRBD1	TRBJ2-7
TGTGCCAGCGATCGGGAGGGCACTGGGGCCAACGTCCTGACTTTC	CASDREGTGANVLTF	TRBV19	-	TRBD2	TRBJ2-6
TGCGCCAGCAAAGGGGGCGAGGTGAGAGGGACTGAAGCTTTCTTT	CASKGGEVRGTEAFF	TRBV10-1	-	TRBD1	TRBJ1-1
TGTGCCAGCAGACCCGGGGGGGTCGGTCAGCCCCAGCATTTT	CASRPGGVGQPQHF	TRBV28	once	-	TRBJ1-5
TGTGCCAGCAACAGTTATTGGAGTAATGAGCAGTTCTTC	CASNSYWSNEQFF	TRBV6-5	-	-	TRBJ2-1
TGTGCCTGGAGTACCGGAGTATGGAACACTGAAGCTTTCTTT	CAWSTGVWNTEAFF	TRBV30	-	-	TRBJ1-1
TGCGCCAGCAGTGGGCAGGGACTACAAGAGACCCAGTACTTC	CASSGQGLQETQYF	TRBV5-1	few	TRBD2	TRBJ2-5
TGTGCCAGCAGCCTCACGTGGGTGGAGACCCAGTACTTC	CASSLTWVETQYF	TRBV11-3	-	-	TRBJ2-5
TGTGCTAGTGGCTACGTCTACGAGCAGTACTTC	CASGYVYEQYF	TRBV12-5	-	-	TRBJ2-7
TGTGCCAGCAGCCGAGCAGGTCATCAGCCCCAGCATTTT	CASSRAGHQPQHF	TRBV7-2	-	-	TRBJ1-5
TGTGCCAGCAGCCAACCCGAAGTAGGCGGGGAGCTGTTTTTT	CASSQPEVGGELFF	TRBV4-2	-	-	TRBJ2-2
TGTGCCAGCAGTGAAGAGGGATCCTACGAGCAGTACTTC	CASSEEGSYEQYF	TRBV2	-	-	TRBJ2-7
TGTGCCATAACAGGGGGTAGTAGCACAGATACGCAGTATTTT	CAITGGSSTDTQYF	TRBV2	-	TRBD1	TRBJ2-3
TGTGCCACAAGGACGGTGAACACTGAAGCTTTCTTT	CATRTVNTEAFF	TRBV6-1	-	-	TRBJ1-1
TGTGCCAGCAGTTACTTGGGGGGCTCGCTCCCTGAAAAACTGTTTTTT	CASSYLGGSLPEKLFF	TRBV6-5	once	-	TRBJ1-4
TGTGCCAGCAGTACTTCTAGGGGAGATCCCAATCAGCCCCAGCATTTT	CASSTSRGDPNQPQHF	TRBV28	-	-	TRBJ1-5
TGTGCCAGTAGTGCAGATACGCAGTATTTT	CASSADTQYF	TRBV19	-	-	TRBJ2-3
TGTGCCAGCAGTCCGGGACTAGCGGGATCCTACGAGCAGTACTTC	CASSPGLAGSYEQYF	TRBV27	-	TRBD2	TRBJ2-7
TGCGCCAGCAGCGACCGGGTTCAACTGGGTAGCGGGAGGTTCAATGAGCAGTTCTTC	CASSDRVQLGSGRFNEQFF	TRBV5-1	-	TRBD2	TRBJ2-1
TGTGCTAGTGGTTTGCGTAGCGGCTACAATGAGCAGTTCTTC	CASGLRSGYNEQFF	TRBV12-5	-	-	TRBJ2-1
TGTGCCAGCAGCTTAGATGGGCGGACGACCTACGAGCAGTACTTC	CASSLDGRTTYEQYF	TRBV7-2	-	-	TRBJ2-7
TGCGCCAGCAGCTTGGTTGGCAACCAAGAGACCCAGTACTTC	CASSLVGNQETQYF	TRBV5-1	-	-	TRBJ2-5
TGCGCCAGCAGCCAAGAGGCTAGCGGGAGGGCCAGGTACGAGCAGTACTTC	CASSQEASGRARYEQYF	TRBV4-1	once	TRBD2	TRBJ2-7
TGTGCCAGCAGTTTGGTAGGGGTTAAGACCCAGTACTTC	CASSLVGVKTQYF	TRBV28	-	-	TRBJ2-5
TGCAGCGCTCTGCCGGGACAGGGGACTCGTAATGAGCAGTTCTTC	CSALPGQGTRNEQFF	TRBV29-1	-	TRBD1	TRBJ2-1
TGCAGCGTTGCTGGGGCGGGGACTGAAGCTTTCTTT	CSVAGAGTEAFF	TRBV29-1	-	-	TRBJ1-1
TGTGCCACTACGCCGGCTAGCGGGCCTGACACAGATACGCAGTATTTT	CATTPASGPDTDTQYF	TRBV7-8	-	TRBD2	TRBJ2-3
TGTGCCAGCCTTGCCATACCCAACTATGGCTACACCTTC	CASLAIPNYGYTF	TRBV28	-	-	TRBJ1-2
TGTGCCAGCAGCTCCGGGACAGGGTCCATTCAGTACTTC	CASSSGTGSIQYF	TRBV25-1	few	TRBD1	TRBJ2-4
TGCGCCAGCAGCTTGGAAGGCTTCCGGGACGGCCCCTACGAGCAGTACTTC	CASSLEGFRDGPYEQYF	TRBV5-1	few	-	TRBJ2-7
TGTGCCAGCAGTTCTCCGGGGAAAATGAACACTGAAGCTTTCTTT	CASSSPGKMNTEAFF	TRBV28	-	-	TRBJ1-1
TGTGCCAGCAGCCATGATGTTGGGGTCTCTGGAAACACCATATATTTT	CASSHDVGVSGNTIYF	TRBV4-2	-	-	TRBJ1-3
TGCGCCAGCAGCCAAGGCCGGAGGGGCCCGCGGAGTGAGCAGTTCTTC	CASSQGRRGPRSEQFF	TRBV4-1	-	-	TRBJ2-1
TGTGCCAGCAGGGGCCGGGACAGGGGTTACAATGAGCAGTTCTTC	CASRGRDRGYNEQFF	TRBV28	-	TRBD1	TRBJ2-1
TGTGCCAGCAGCTGGGGGGGTTCCGAGCAGTACTTC	CASSWGGSEQYF	TRBV7-9	-	TRBD2	TRBJ2-7